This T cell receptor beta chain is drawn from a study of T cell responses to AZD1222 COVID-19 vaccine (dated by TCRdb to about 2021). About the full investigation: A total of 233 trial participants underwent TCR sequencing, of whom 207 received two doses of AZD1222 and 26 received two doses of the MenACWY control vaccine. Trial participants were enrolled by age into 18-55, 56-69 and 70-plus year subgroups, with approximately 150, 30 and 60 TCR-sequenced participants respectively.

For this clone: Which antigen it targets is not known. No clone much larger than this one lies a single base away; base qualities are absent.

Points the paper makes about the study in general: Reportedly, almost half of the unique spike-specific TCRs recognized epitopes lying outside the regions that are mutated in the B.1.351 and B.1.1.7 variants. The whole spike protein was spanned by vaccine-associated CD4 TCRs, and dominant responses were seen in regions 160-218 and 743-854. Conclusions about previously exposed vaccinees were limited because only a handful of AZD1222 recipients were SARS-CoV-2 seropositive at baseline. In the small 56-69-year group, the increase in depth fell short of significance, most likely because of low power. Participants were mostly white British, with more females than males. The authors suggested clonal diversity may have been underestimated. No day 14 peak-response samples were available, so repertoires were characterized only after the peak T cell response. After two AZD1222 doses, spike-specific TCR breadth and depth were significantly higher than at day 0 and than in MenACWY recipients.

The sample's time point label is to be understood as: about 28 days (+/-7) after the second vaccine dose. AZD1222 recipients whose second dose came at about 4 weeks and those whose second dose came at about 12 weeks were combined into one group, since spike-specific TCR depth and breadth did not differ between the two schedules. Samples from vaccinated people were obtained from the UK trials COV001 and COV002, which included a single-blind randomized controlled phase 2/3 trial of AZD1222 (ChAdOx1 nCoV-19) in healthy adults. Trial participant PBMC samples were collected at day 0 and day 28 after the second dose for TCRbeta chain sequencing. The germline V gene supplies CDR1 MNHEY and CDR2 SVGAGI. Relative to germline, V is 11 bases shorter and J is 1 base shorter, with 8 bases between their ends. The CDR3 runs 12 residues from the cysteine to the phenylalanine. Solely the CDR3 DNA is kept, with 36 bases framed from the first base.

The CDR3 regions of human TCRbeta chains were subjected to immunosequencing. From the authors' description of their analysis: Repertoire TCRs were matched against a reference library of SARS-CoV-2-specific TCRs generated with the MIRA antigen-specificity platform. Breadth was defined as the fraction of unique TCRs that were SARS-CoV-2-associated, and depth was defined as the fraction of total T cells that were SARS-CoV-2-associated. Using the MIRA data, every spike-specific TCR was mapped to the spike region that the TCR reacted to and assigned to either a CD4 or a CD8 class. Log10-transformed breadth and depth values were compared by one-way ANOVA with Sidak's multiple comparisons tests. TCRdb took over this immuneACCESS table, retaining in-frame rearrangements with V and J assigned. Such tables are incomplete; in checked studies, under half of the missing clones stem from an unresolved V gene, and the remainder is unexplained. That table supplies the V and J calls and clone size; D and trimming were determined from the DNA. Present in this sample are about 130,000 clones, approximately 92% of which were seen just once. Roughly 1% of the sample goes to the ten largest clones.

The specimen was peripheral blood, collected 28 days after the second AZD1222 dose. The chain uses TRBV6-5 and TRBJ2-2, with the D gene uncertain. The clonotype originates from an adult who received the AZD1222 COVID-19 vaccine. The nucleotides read TGTGCCCTATCAGGGAACACCGGGGAGCTGTTTTTT. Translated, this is CALSGNTGELFF.